These 3 T cell receptor beta chains came from one sample sequenced in a study of tumor-infiltrating lymphocytes in primary liver carcinoma (TCRdb year 2017). For sequencing, an Illumina HiSeq 2500 was employed. A constant-region primer and ProtoScript II reverse transcriptase were used to reverse-transcribe TCRbeta-specific cDNA from roughly 0.55 ug total RNA. Construction of the TCRbeta libraries relied on three nested rounds of multiplex PCR, following a slightly modified ARM-PCR procedure. Multiplex TRBV1-TRBV30 forward primers and a Cbeta reverse primer were used in the first two PCR rounds, each of which was run for approximately 10 cycles. Starting from the raw public reads, TCRdb applied fastp trimming at Q25, assembled clones with MiXCR and retained in-frame beta chains. All rows with the same CDR3 protein become a single entry with the most common DNA and genes. Present in this sample are tens of thousands of distinct CDR3 sequences, approximately 72% of which were seen just once. The ten largest account for approximately 19% of the sample.

Total RNA and DNA were co-extracted without cell sorting from around 20-30 mg of bulk tissue using the AllPrep DNA/RNA mini kit. The sequenced sample consisted of liver tumor tissue from sampling region 1. The cell subset or site tag for this specimen amounts to: tumor region T1, superior pole. All receptors come from a man in his forties with primary liver carcinoma and hepatitis B virus infection.

In regard to this clonotype: A read error may produce the germline difference seen at one junction end. CDR3 residues: CASSAIRQENTVELFF. Here the CDR3 DNA reads TGTGCCAGCAGTGCTATCAGACAGGAGAATACCGTGGAGCTGTTTTTT. V gene TRBV6-1 combines with J gene TRBJ2-2, with D possibly matching TRBD1 (6 bases). The CDR3 is 16 residues long. The germline gives CDR1 MNHNS, CDR2 SASEGT.

This clonotype was picked up a small number of times. A read error may produce the germline difference seen at one junction end. This chain joins TRBV10-3 and TRBJ2-3, with 8 bases that match TRBD2. CDR1 is ENHRY and CDR2 is SYGVKD in the germline V gene. The CDR3 is made up of 15 amino acids. The CDR3 loop reads CTISERAGATDTQYF. The CDR3 DNA reads TGTACCATCAGTGAGAGAGCGGGAGCAACGGATACGCAGTATTTT.

Concerning this clonotype itself: Since the CDR3 does not end with the conserved phenylalanine or tryptophan, this likely comes from a read error. V is TRBV12-3 or TRBV12-4 and J is TRBJ2-7; 7 positions agree with TRBD1. V lost 6 bases and J lost 6; bases outside the gene matches: 8. The CDR3 runs to 13 residues. CDR3 bases: TGTGCCAGCAGATTGGGACAGTCATGCGAGCAGTACCTC. It specifies CASRLGQSCEQYL.